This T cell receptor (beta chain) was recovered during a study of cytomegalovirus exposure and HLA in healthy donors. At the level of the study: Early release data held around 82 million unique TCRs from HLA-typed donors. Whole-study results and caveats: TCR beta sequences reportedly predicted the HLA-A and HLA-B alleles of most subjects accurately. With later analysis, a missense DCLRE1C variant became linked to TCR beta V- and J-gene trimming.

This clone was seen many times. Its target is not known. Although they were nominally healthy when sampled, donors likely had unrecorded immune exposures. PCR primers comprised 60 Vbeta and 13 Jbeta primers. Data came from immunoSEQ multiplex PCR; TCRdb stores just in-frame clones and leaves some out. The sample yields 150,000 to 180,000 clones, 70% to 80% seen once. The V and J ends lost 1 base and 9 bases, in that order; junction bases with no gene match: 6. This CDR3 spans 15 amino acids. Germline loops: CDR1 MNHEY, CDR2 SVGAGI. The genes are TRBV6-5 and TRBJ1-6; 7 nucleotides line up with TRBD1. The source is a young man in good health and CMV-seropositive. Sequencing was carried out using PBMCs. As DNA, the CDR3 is TGTGCCAGCAGTTACTGGGGACAGTGGAGTTCACCCCTCCACTTT. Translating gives CASSYWGQWSSPLHF.